The TCR beta chain under discussion was sequenced for a study of cytomegalovirus exposure and HLA in healthy donors. Study-wide points: Some public TCRs appeared in many individuals, while most sequences were rare.

CDR3 size: 14 residues. After removal of 5 bases from V and 5 bases from J, the junction contained 6 bases not matched to a gene. Germline V gene data show CDR1 as SGHVS and CDR2 as FNYEAQ. Both 60 Vbeta primers and 13 Jbeta primers went into the PCR. Profiling relied on immunoSEQ multiplex PCR, and the TCRdb table lists in-frame clones only, not all of them. Of fewer than 200,000 clones in the sample, 60% to 85% were seen once. With respect to this clone: Its antigen remains unidentified.

Sequencing was carried out using PBMCs. V is TRBV7-6 and J is TRBJ1-1, with 9 nucleotides matching TRBD1. This sequence was found in a woman between 45 and 65 years old in good health and CMV-seropositive. For the CDR3, the DNA is TGTGCCAGCAGCGAACAGGGGGCTCGGACTGAAGCTTTCTTT. Protein: CASSEQGARTEAFF.